The source of this TCR beta chain is a study of OX40 agonist ivuxolimab in advanced cancers. At the level of the study: Patients with hepatocellular carcinoma, melanoma, renal cell or head and neck cancer made up the dose-escalation patients. People who had prior anti-PD-1, anti-PD-L1 or anti-CTLA-4 therapy could take part, and less than 50% had some.

As to this clone: What it binds is unknown.

Study-level results: Expansion of clones was among the lowest in partial responders at 0.1-3.0 mg/kg.

Clones were read by immunoSEQ multiplex PCR, and TCRdb kept only the in-frame ones, dropping some. The table shows approximately 100,000 clones, with around 85% occurring only once. The sequence was obtained from an adult with an advanced solid tumor such as melanoma, head and neck, liver or kidney cancer. Sequenced material: CD4+ or CD8+ T cells sorted from blood, taken in a trial of the OX40 agonist ivuxolimab.

The CDR3 sequence is CASSLGYTGELFF. As DNA, the CDR3 is TGCGCCAGCAGCTTGGGATACACCGGGGAGCTGTTTTTT. The chain couples TRBV5-1 to TRBJ2-2; D gene ambiguous. V lost 0 bases to trimming and J lost 3 bases, with 3 bases between them. The CDR3 loop spans 13 amino acids. Per the germline V gene, CDR1 is SGHRS and CDR2 is YFSETQ.